The 28 T cell receptor beta chains presented below share a single source sample, sequenced in a study of T cells in Graves' hyperthyroidism and ophthalmopathy. RNA transcripts provided the source from which TCR beta CDR3 regions were amplified. The HTBI primer set served for first-round RT-PCR of the TCR CDR3. TCRdb re-derived calls from the multiplex PCR reads in MiXCR, one entry per CDR3 protein. The repertoire holds 550,000 to 650,000 distinct CDR3 sequences, approximately 15% seen once, with over 11% in the top ten. Specimen: blood. The receptors come from a woman in her thirties or forties with Graves' hyperthyroidism.

In this sample, this clonotype turned up many times. The chain has TRBV19 and TRBJ2-7; D gene uncertain. The V gene lost 3 bases and the J gene lost 2 bases, with 20 bases spanning the gap. The germline gives CDR1 LNHDA, CDR2 SQIVND (reference sequence). The CDR3 loop spans 17 amino acids. CDR3 protein: CASSIGLVWVLPYEQYF. The CDR3 DNA is TGTGCCAGTAGTATTGGTTTGGTATGGGTCTTACCCTACGAGCAGTACTTC.

As to this clonotype: This may come from a read error, since a much larger clone is one base off. V and J are TRBV28 and TRBJ2-1; perhaps TRBD1 as D (6 bases). With 6 bases removed from V and 4 bases from J, the gap between germline ends came to 16 bases. The CDR3 has 15 amino acids. The germline CDR1 and CDR2 sequences are MDHEN and SYDVKM. DNA for the CDR3: TGTGCCAGCAGAACTCAGGGGTCCATGTACAATGAGCAGTTCTTC. The encoded protein is CASRTQGSMYNEQFF.

This clonotype was recorded a few times. The chain is built from TRBV12-3 or TRBV12-4 and TRBJ1-4, with 7 positions matching TRBD1. With 6 bases clipped from V and 5 bases from J, the junction kept 9 bases outside the gene matches. The CDR3 is 15 amino acids. The CDR3 loop is CASSPQGPSNEKLFF. The CDR3 region has the DNA TGTGCCAGCAGCCCACAGGGGCCTTCGAATGAAAAACTGTTTTTT.

There are many counts of this clonotype. J is TRBJ1-2 and V is TRBV30; D call uncertain. Trimming took off 0 bases at V and 1 base at J, with 6 bases between the two ends. Germline assignment: CDR1 GTSNPN and CDR2 SVGIG (reference sequence). This CDR3 has 13 amino acids. The CDR3 sequence is CAWSVTVNYGYTF. The DNA of the CDR3 is TGTGCCTGGAGTGTAACAGTTAACTATGGCTACACCTTC.

V gene TRBV18 combines with J gene TRBJ2-2, with D perhaps matching TRBD1 (6 bases). Trimming removed 6 bases from V and 7 bases from J, with 12 bases in between. CDR3 length: 13 residues. Germline-derived CDR1 and CDR2 are KGHSH and LQKENI. CDR3 sequence reads: CASSTDRFGELFF. The CDR3 DNA follows: TGTGCCAGCTCTACCGACAGGTTCGGGGAGCTGTTTTTT.

The rearrangement joins TRBV9 to TRBJ1-1, with D perhaps matching TRBD1 (6 bases). There are 17 residues in the CDR3. CDR1 is SGDLS, CDR2 YYNGEE, per germline. The V end was cut by 3 bases, the J end by 5 bases, with 23 bases between. Written as DNA, the CDR3 is TGTGCCAGCAGCGCTGGGGGATATGGGGGGCCAGGGACTGAAGCTTTCTTT. The encoded protein is CASSAGGYGGPGTEAFF.

There are many counts of this clonotype. The chain uses TRBV20-1 and TRBJ2-7; 8 bases are a match to TRBD1. J lost 3 bases, V lost 6 bases, and 10 bases had no gene match. Germline-derived CDR1 and CDR2 are DFQATT and SNEGSKA (reference sequence). The CDR3 sequence is 14 residues long. Written as DNA, the CDR3 is TGCAGTGCCCAACAGGGGGACCGATTCTACGAGCAGTACTTC. Protein product: CSAQQGDRFYEQYF.

The chain has TRBV18 and TRBJ1-4, with a possible D match to TRBD1 (5 bases). CDR3 size: 14 residues. V shed 0 bases and J shed 7 bases, with 9 bases lying between them. Germline loops: CDR1 KGHSH, CDR2 LQKENI. DNA of the CDR3: TGTGCCAGCTCACCACCTCCGGGACGTGAAAAACTGTTTTTT. Translating it yields CASSPPPGREKLFF.

This clonotype was counted at least ten times. CDR3 in DNA: TGCAGCGGATCCAAGGCGCCTAAAGAGACCCAGTACTTC. It translates to CSGSKAPKETQYF. The V and J genes are TRBV29-1 and TRBJ2-5, with D unclear. CDR3 length equals 13 residues. Trimming stripped 7 bases from V and 3 bases from J, with 15 bases between. The V gene's germline CDR1 is SQVTM and CDR2 ANQGSEA.

The chain joins TRBV4-1 to TRBJ1-2, with TRBD1 identical over 8 bases. V was clipped by 3 bases and J by 6 bases; unmatched bases: 6. CDR3 length: 14 amino acids. Germline assignment: CDR1 MGHRA and CDR2 YSYEKL. The CDR3 here is CASSHPSDRDGYTF. In nucleotides, the CDR3 is TGCGCCAGCAGCCACCCCTCGGACAGGGATGGCTACACCTTC.

The chain combines TRBV5-1 with TRBJ1-2, with D unresolved. With 2 bases removed from V and 3 bases from J, the gap between germline ends came to 8 bases. Germline CDR1 reads SGHRS; CDR2 reads YFSETQ. This CDR3 comprises 13 residues. CDR3 sequence: CASSFKTDYGYTF. DNA of the CDR3: TGCGCCAGCAGCTTCAAAACGGACTATGGCTACACCTTC.

The chain uses TRBV2 and TRBJ2-3; weak D call: TRBD2 (6 bases). The length of the CDR3 is 16 residues. V lost 1 base and J lost 2, with 13 bases in between. The germline V gene has CDR1 SNHLY and CDR2 FYNNEI. The CDR3 DNA follows: TGTGCCAGCAGTGAAGTTTTTAGCGGCTACACAGATACGCAGTATTTT. This sequence encodes CASSEVFSGYTDTQYF.

V usage is TRBV7-6 and J usage is TRBJ2-5; either TRBD1 or TRBD2 may supply D (5 bases each). The CDR3 runs to 13 residues. Germline CDR1 SGHVS, CDR2 FNYEAQ. The V end lost 7 bases, the J end lost 3 bases, and 12 bases lay between the germline ends. CDR3 in amino acids: CASIPGREETQYF. The CDR3 DNA sequence: TGTGCCAGCATCCCAGGGCGGGAAGAGACCCAGTACTTC.

This clonotype was observed many times. This sequence joins TRBV6-1 and TRBJ1-2; D remains ambiguous. V was shortened by 2 bases and J by 1 base, with 8 bases between the two germline ends. The CDR3 length is 14 residues. Germline assignment: CDR1 MNHNS and CDR2 SASEGT. The CDR3 reads CASSEQKGNYGYTF. Written as DNA, the CDR3 is TGTGCCAGCAGTGAACAAAAGGGTAACTATGGCTACACCTTC.

This clonotype has a handful of counts. The chain couples TRBV29-1 to TRBJ2-2; 9 nucleotides align to TRBD1. J gave up 6 bases and V 8 bases, and 10 bases lay outside the gene matches. CDR1 and CDR2 from the germline V gene are SQVTM and ANQGSEA. This CDR3 is built from 14 residues. The CDR3 bases are TGCAGCTCCAGGGGGGACAGGGATTCCGGGGAGCTGTTTTTT. Its protein is CSSRGDRDSGELFF.

This clonotype has at least ten counts. The gene calls are TRBV28 and TRBJ1-1; TRBD1 matches 7 bases. CDR1 MDHEN and CDR2 SYDVKM come from the germline V gene. V lost 6 bases to trimming and J lost 4 bases; unmatched junction nucleotides: 8. CDR3 length: 14 residues. As DNA, the CDR3 is TGTGCCAGCAGGTCAGGGGGTCGGGGCACTGAAGCTTTCTTT. Translation: CASRSGGRGTEAFF. The full variable domain, completed using reference TRBV28 and TRBJ1-1, is DVKVTQSSRYLVKRTGEKVFLECVQDMDHENMFWYRQDPGLGLRLIYFSYDVKMKEKGDIPEGYSVSREKKERFSLILESASTNQTSMYLCASRSGGRGTEAFFGQGTRLTVV.

In regard to this clonotype: Here the CDR3 omits its conserved ending phenylalanine or tryptophan, so a read error is the likely source. The chain uses TRBV4-1 and TRBJ1-1; no clear D gene. The CDR3 consists of 14 residues. Trimming left V 1 base short and J 1 base short, with 7 bases between. Germline V gene sequence: CDR1 MGHRA, CDR2 YSYEKL. The CDR3 spells CASSQVYQNTEAFL. The CDR3 DNA is TGCGCCAGCAGCCAAGTTTATCAGAACACTGAAGCTTTCTTG.

The CDR3 here is CASSPQGNNSPLHF. The CDR3, as DNA: TGTGCCAGCAGCCCACAGGGGAATAATTCACCCCTCCACTTT. The chain employs TRBV4-2 and TRBJ1-6; 7 bases align to TRBD1. The germline V gene encodes CDR1 LGHNA and CDR2 YNFKEQ. The CDR3 runs 14 residues. V dropped 4 bases and J dropped 5; count of bases not matched to a gene: 2.

This clonotype showed up many times. The rearrangement joins TRBV7-8 to TRBJ1-5; the D is unclear. The CDR3 loop spans 16 amino acids. Trimming stripped 4 bases from V and 0 bases from J, with 13 bases between. Looked up from germline, CDR1 is SGHVS and CDR2 is FQNEAQ. The CDR3 loop reads CASSSQDPYSNQPQHF. The CDR3 nucleotides read TGTGCCAGCAGCTCCCAAGACCCCTATAGCAATCAGCCCCAGCATTTT. The full variable domain, completed using reference TRBV7-8 and TRBJ1-5, is GAGVSQSPRYKVAKRGQDVALRCDPISGHVSLFWYQQALGQGPEFLTYFQNEAQLDKSGLPSDRFFAERPEGSVSTLKIQRTQQEDSAVYLCASSSQDPYSNQPQHFGDGTRLSIL.

About this clonotype: In this CDR3 the conserved last residue, phenylalanine or tryptophan, is missing, so a read error is likely. The V gene is TRBV5-1, the J gene TRBJ2-3, with TRBD2 matching over 9 bases. The CDR3 covers 16 residues. Per germline, CDR1 SGHRS and CDR2 YFSETQ. The CDR3 loop is CASSLGPREGQDTQYL. CDR3 nucleotide sequence: TGTGCCAGCAGCTTGGGCCCGCGGGAGGGCCAAGATACGCAGTATCTT.

The genes are TRBV11-2 and TRBJ1-5; D may be TRBD1 (6 bases). CDR1 and CDR2 from the germline V gene are SGHAT and FQNNGV. This CDR3 contains 15 residues. Trimming shortened V by 4 bases and J by 2 bases, and 12 bases separated the two germline ends. In nucleotides, the CDR3 is TGTGCCAGCAGCTCCAGGGGACTCGGCAATCAGCCCCAGCATTTT. Translation: CASSSRGLGNQPQHF.

In its sample, this clonotype was seen many times. The CDR3 DNA follows: TGTGCCAGCAGCTTAGGTGGGGGGGGACCTCCCTACAATGAGCAGTTCTTC. Protein product: CASSLGGGGPPYNEQFF. The V gene is TRBV7-3, the J gene TRBJ2-1, with 7 bases lining up with TRBD2. Trimming cost V 2 bases and J 2 bases; bases outside gene matches: 9. CDR1 is SGHTA, CDR2 FQGTGA, per germline. The CDR3 spans 17 residues.

The sample holds many counts of this clonotype. The rearrangement links TRBV7-2 to TRBJ1-6; 10 nucleotides align to TRBD1. The germline V gene encodes CDR1 SGHTA and CDR2 FQGNSA. V dropped 5 bases and J dropped 10; count of bases not matched to a gene: 5. There are 14 residues in the CDR3. CDR3 protein: CASSPGQGKSPLHF. The CDR3, as DNA: TGTGCCAGCAGCCCGGGACAGGGGAAGTCACCCCTCCACTTT.

This clonotype was recorded many times. The chain combines TRBV5-1 with TRBJ2-1; D remains unclear. Deletions cut 0 bases from V and 12 bases from J, with 16 bases between. The CDR3 consists of 14 residues. The germline CDR1 and CDR2 sequences are SGHRS and YFSETQ. Here the CDR3 reads CASSLEPGPAGQFF. CDR3 DNA: TGCGCCAGCAGCTTGGAGCCAGGTCCGGCAGGGCAGTTCTTC.

This clonotype was seen repeatedly, ten times or more. The CDR3 DNA is TGTGCCACCAGCAGAGACCACTTATTAGCGGGAGGGGGCGGTGAGCAGTTCTTC. This sequence encodes CATSRDHLLAGGGGEQFF. This sequence joins TRBV15 and TRBJ2-1; the match to TRBD2 covers 11 bases. V shed 0 bases and J 9 bases; nucleotides not matched to a gene: 13. This CDR3 region has 18 residues. Germline CDR1 and CDR2: LNHNV and YYDKDF (reference sequence). The whole variable domain, remainder taken from reference TRBV15 and TRBJ2-1, is DAMVIQNPRYQVTQFGKPVTLSCSQTLNHNVMYWYQQKSSQAPKLLFHYYDKDFNNEADTPDNFQSRRPNTSFCFLDIRSPGLGDTAMYLCATSRDHLLAGGGGEQFFGPGTRLTVL.

The rearrangement uses TRBV6-1 and TRBJ2-7; 12 bases fit TRBD1. The J segment lost 6 bases and the V segment lost 6 bases, leaving 9 bases of the junction unmatched. The germline gives CDR1 MNHNS, CDR2 SASEGT. The CDR3 is 15 residues long. This CDR3 is CASRGQGAPSVEQYF. CDR3 bases: TGTGCCAGCAGGGGACAGGGGGCCCCCTCGGTCGAGCAGTACTTC.

The chain employs TRBV7-9 and TRBJ1-3; D is possibly TRBD1 (6 bases). V shed 5 bases and J shed 8 bases, with 16 bases lying between them. The germline CDR1 and CDR2 sequences are SEHNR and FQNEAQ (reference sequence). There are 14 residues in the CDR3. CDR3 sequence reads: CASSAGTSSDTIYF. In nucleotides, the CDR3 is TGTGCCAGCAGCGCCGGGACATCATCGGACACCATATATTTT. Using reference TRBV7-9 and TRBJ1-3 for the parts outside the CDR3, the full variable domain is DTGVSQNPRHKITKRGQNVTFRCDPISEHNRLYWYRQTLGQGPEFLTYFQNEAQLEKSRLLSDRFSAERPKGSFSTLEIQRTEQGDSAMYLCASSAGTSSDTIYFGEGSWLTVV.

This clonotype was seen many times. CDR3 in DNA: TGTGCCAGCAGCCCTACTAGCCTCGAGACCCAGTACTTC. It specifies CASSPTSLETQYF. This chain links TRBV7-9 with TRBJ2-5, with D perhaps TRBD2 (6 bases). Germline V gene lookup returns CDR1 SEHNR and CDR2 FQNEAQ (reference sequence). The CDR3 has 13 residues. The germline V and J ends were trimmed by 5 bases and 5 bases, with 12 bases remaining between them.